This is a list of T cell receptor beta chains from one sample in a study of blood T cell repertoires in COVID-19. The protocol was immunoSEQ multiplex PCR, while the TCRdb copy is restricted to in-frame clones and leaves out a portion. This sample carries about 200,000 clones, 94% of them seen once, and the ten largest clones take 0.76%. Sequencing used peripheral blood. Receptors were obtained from a man aged 25-45 years with COVID-19, enrolled during active disease. Both conserved end residues are part of each CDR3. The D gene is left open where the match is weak. Where a row states a size, it is once, few, many or the class of an expanded clone; other rows omit it.

d_gene: TRBD1
v_gene: TRBV7-2
j_gene: TRBJ1-1
abundance: .
CDR3nt: TGTGCCAGCAGCCCCAACAGGGGGACGGACACTGAAGCTTTCTTT
CDR3aa: CASSPNRGTDTEAFF

d_gene: TRBD1
v_gene: TRBV18
j_gene: TRBJ2-7
abundance: .
CDR3nt: TGTGCCAGCTCACTACCGGGACAGAACTACGAGCAGTACTTC
CDR3aa: CASSLPGQNYEQYF

d_gene: .
v_gene: TRBV5-5
j_gene: TRBJ1-1
abundance: .
CDR3nt: TGTGCCAGCAGCCCGACGACAGACACTGAAGCTTTCTTT
CDR3aa: CASSPTTDTEAFF

d_gene: .
v_gene: TRBV19
j_gene: TRBJ1-6
abundance: .
CDR3nt: TGTGCCAGTAGTATGAGTACAACGAGGGGGACACCCCTCCACTTT
CDR3aa: CASSMSTTRGTPLHF

d_gene: .
v_gene: TRBV27
j_gene: TRBJ1-2
abundance: .
CDR3nt: TGTGCCAGCTCTTCCGGGGGGGTACTTCGTGGCTACACCTTC
CDR3aa: CASSSGGVLRGYTF

d_gene: .
v_gene: TRBV19
j_gene: TRBJ2-5
abundance: .
CDR3nt: TGTGCCAGTAGTATAGGTGCAGGGTCCGGAGAGACCCAGTACTTC
CDR3aa: CASSIGAGSGETQYF

d_gene: TRBD1
v_gene: TRBV5-1
j_gene: TRBJ1-1
abundance: .
CDR3nt: TGCGCCAGCAGCAAGAAGACAGGGTCCGGGAACACTGAAGCTTTCTTT
CDR3aa: CASSKKTGSGNTEAFF

d_gene: TRBD2
v_gene: TRBV7-6
j_gene: TRBJ2-1
abundance: .
CDR3nt: TGTGCCAGCAGCTTAGCCGGGACTAGCGGGGACCACAATGAGCAGTTCTTC
CDR3aa: CASSLAGTSGDHNEQFF

d_gene: .
v_gene: TRBV5-4
j_gene: TRBJ1-2
abundance: .
CDR3nt: TGTGCCAGCAGCTTGGATGTGACAGCCCGCCCTGGCTACACCTTC
CDR3aa: CASSLDVTARPGYTF

d_gene: .
v_gene: TRBV3-1/TRBV3-2
j_gene: TRBJ1-2
abundance: .
CDR3nt: TGTGCCAGCAGCGCCCGGGACATTAGAGATGGCTACACCTTC
CDR3aa: CASSARDIRDGYTF

d_gene: TRBD2
v_gene: TRBV6-5
j_gene: TRBJ2-3
abundance: .
CDR3nt: TGTGCCAGCAGGTACCAGCGGGGGGTCACAGATACGCAGTATTTT
CDR3aa: CASRYQRGVTDTQYF

d_gene: .
v_gene: TRBV2
j_gene: TRBJ1-1
abundance: .
CDR3nt: TGTGCCAGCAGGGCGGGACTGTGGAACACTGAAGCTTTCTTT
CDR3aa: CASRAGLWNTEAFF

d_gene: .
v_gene: TRBV3-1/TRBV3-2
j_gene: TRBJ2-7
abundance: .
CDR3nt: TGTGCCAGCAGCACCTGGGCGGGTGCGACGAGCTCCTACGAGCAGTACTTC
CDR3aa: CASSTWAGATSSYEQYF

d_gene: .
v_gene: TRBV11-3
j_gene: TRBJ2-3
abundance: once
CDR3nt: TGTGCCAGCAGCTTAGAGGGTTTTCGGGGGACTAGCACAGATACGCAGTATTTT
CDR3aa: CASSLEGFRGTSTDTQYF

d_gene: .
v_gene: TRBV30
j_gene: TRBJ2-7
abundance: .
CDR3nt: TGTGCCTATCTAGGGGGGGGGCATTTTTTCAAAGGCGAGCAGTACTTC
CDR3aa: CAYLGGGHFFKGEQYF

d_gene: .
v_gene: TRBV5-1
j_gene: TRBJ2-7
abundance: .
CDR3nt: TGCGCCAGCAGCTTGCAGGGGAGCGAGCAGTACTTC
CDR3aa: CASSLQGSEQYF

d_gene: .
v_gene: TRBV4-2
j_gene: TRBJ1-5
abundance: .
CDR3nt: TGTGCCAGCAGCCATGCTCGGGGAAGCAATCAGCCCCAGCATTTT
CDR3aa: CASSHARGSNQPQHF

d_gene: TRBD1
v_gene: TRBV4-1
j_gene: TRBJ1-3
abundance: .
CDR3nt: TGCGCCAGCAGCCAAGAGGGCGCAGGGGGTCGGCGTCGGGGAAACACCATATATTTT
CDR3aa: CASSQEGAGGRRRGNTIYF

d_gene: .
v_gene: TRBV27
j_gene: TRBJ1-1
abundance: .
CDR3nt: TGTGCCAGCCGCTTGGGCCCGGGAGTCCCTGAAGCTTTCTTT
CDR3aa: CASRLGPGVPEAFF

d_gene: TRBD1
v_gene: TRBV29-1
j_gene: TRBJ1-1
abundance: once
CDR3nt: TGCAGCGGAGGACAGGGAATTGAAGCTTTCTTT
CDR3aa: CSGGQGIEAFF

d_gene: .
v_gene: TRBV29-1
j_gene: TRBJ1-2
abundance: .
CDR3nt: TGCAGCGGGGTAGGGAGCTATGGCTACACCTTC
CDR3aa: CSGVGSYGYTF

d_gene: .
v_gene: TRBV5-1
j_gene: TRBJ1-1
abundance: .
CDR3nt: TGCGCCAGCAGCTCTACCACGGACTCGAACACTGAAGCTTTCTTT
CDR3aa: CASSSTTDSNTEAFF

d_gene: TRBD1
v_gene: TRBV6-6
j_gene: TRBJ1-1
abundance: .
CDR3nt: TGTGCCAGCAGTTACGAGGGACAGGGCCCTGAAGCTTTCTTT
CDR3aa: CASSYEGQGPEAFF

d_gene: .
v_gene: TRBV12-3/TRBV12-4
j_gene: TRBJ1-1
abundance: .
CDR3nt: TGTGCCAGCAGCACGGGGGTGGCTGAAGCTTTCTTT
CDR3aa: CASSTGVAEAFF

d_gene: .
v_gene: TRBV9
j_gene: TRBJ2-5
abundance: .
CDR3nt: TGTGCCAGCAGCGTTGGGAGCCGAGCCGGCGGGGAGACCCAGTACTTC
CDR3aa: CASSVGSRAGGETQYF

d_gene: TRBD1
v_gene: TRBV27
j_gene: TRBJ1-2
abundance: .
CDR3nt: TGTGCCAGCAGCCCAGGGACAGGGGCTTATGGCTACACCTTC
CDR3aa: CASSPGTGAYGYTF

d_gene: .
v_gene: TRBV10-2
j_gene: TRBJ2-7
abundance: .
CDR3nt: TGCGCCAGCAGTTGGGACAACTCCTACGAGCAGTACTTC
CDR3aa: CASSWDNSYEQYF

d_gene: .
v_gene: TRBV5-1
j_gene: TRBJ2-1
abundance: .
CDR3nt: TGCGCCAGCAGCTTGGGGATAGACACCCGCTCCTACAATGAGCAGTTCTTC
CDR3aa: CASSLGIDTRSYNEQFF

d_gene: TRBD1
v_gene: TRBV6-2/TRBV6-3
j_gene: TRBJ1-2
abundance: .
CDR3nt: TGTGCCAGCAGTCTCCCGACAGGGCTTTATGGCTACACCTTC
CDR3aa: CASSLPTGLYGYTF

d_gene: TRBD2
v_gene: TRBV18
j_gene: TRBJ2-1
abundance: .
CDR3nt: TGTGCCAGCTCACCTCTCCTTGGCGGGGGGGCGAGGGATGAGCAGTTCTTC
CDR3aa: CASSPLLGGGARDEQFF

d_gene: TRBD1
v_gene: TRBV7-9
j_gene: TRBJ1-6
abundance: .
CDR3nt: TGTGCCAGCAGCCGGGGACAGGGAAATTCACCCCTCCACTTT
CDR3aa: CASSRGQGNSPLHF

d_gene: .
v_gene: TRBV6-6
j_gene: TRBJ2-3
abundance: .
CDR3nt: TGTGCCAGCAACATAGCGGACACAGATACGCAGTATTTT
CDR3aa: CASNIADTDTQYF

d_gene: .
v_gene: TRBV7-9
j_gene: TRBJ1-2
abundance: .
CDR3nt: TGTGCCAGCAGCTTGCCGCAGGGTGGGGGCACTAACTATGGCTACACCTTC
CDR3aa: CASSLPQGGGTNYGYTF

d_gene: .
v_gene: TRBV5-1
j_gene: TRBJ1-6
abundance: .
CDR3nt: TGCGCCAGCAGCGCAGGGGAAAATTCACCCCTCCACTTT
CDR3aa: CASSAGENSPLHF

d_gene: .
v_gene: TRBV29-1
j_gene: TRBJ1-1
abundance: few
CDR3nt: TGCAGCGGGTCCTCCGGGGGAACTGAAGCTTTCTTT
CDR3aa: CSGSSGGTEAFF

d_gene: .
v_gene: TRBV23-1
j_gene: TRBJ2-1
abundance: .
CDR3nt: TGCGCCAGCAGTCCAATGCGGCAAATCAAGGATAGCTCCTACAATGAGCAGTTCTTC
CDR3aa: CASSPMRQIKDSSYNEQFF

d_gene: TRBD2
v_gene: TRBV3-1/TRBV3-2
j_gene: TRBJ2-5
abundance: .
CDR3nt: TGTGCCAGCAGCCAAGATTTTTTAACTAGCGGGGGGGCCCGAGAGACCCAGTACTTC
CDR3aa: CASSQDFLTSGGARETQYF

d_gene: .
v_gene: TRBV30
j_gene: TRBJ1-2
abundance: .
CDR3nt: TGTGCCTGGATGCTGGGCGCTCGGGGTAGGGATGGCTACACCTTC
CDR3aa: CAWMLGARGRDGYTF

d_gene: .
v_gene: TRBV6-5
j_gene: TRBJ2-3
abundance: .
CDR3nt: TGTGCCAGCAGTTTTAGTCCAGATACGCAGTATTTT
CDR3aa: CASSFSPDTQYF

d_gene: .
v_gene: TRBV7-9
j_gene: TRBJ1-1
abundance: .
CDR3nt: TGTGCCAGCGGACAGCTGAACACTGAAGCTTTCTTT
CDR3aa: CASGQLNTEAFF

d_gene: .
v_gene: TRBV5-4
j_gene: TRBJ2-7
abundance: .
CDR3nt: TGTGCCAGCACCCTGGAGTCAAACACCTACGAGCAGTACTTC
CDR3aa: CASTLESNTYEQYF

d_gene: TRBD1
v_gene: TRBV19
j_gene: TRBJ1-5
abundance: once
CDR3nt: TGTGCCAGTAGTTCATTTGGGACAGTAAATCAGCCCCAGCATTTT
CDR3aa: CASSSFGTVNQPQHF

d_gene: .
v_gene: TRBV10-2
j_gene: TRBJ1-6
abundance: .
CDR3nt: TGCGCCAGCAGTCCGTCTCTAGCTAATTCACCCCTCCACTTT
CDR3aa: CASSPSLANSPLHF

d_gene: TRBD1
v_gene: TRBV5-6
j_gene: TRBJ2-3
abundance: .
CDR3nt: TGTGCCAGCAGTTCTGGACAGGGATGGAATACGCAGTATTTT
CDR3aa: CASSSGQGWNTQYF

d_gene: TRBD1
v_gene: TRBV6-5
j_gene: TRBJ1-4
abundance: .
CDR3nt: TGTGCCAGCAGACCGGACAGGGAGGAAAAACTGTTTTTT
CDR3aa: CASRPDREEKLFF

d_gene: .
v_gene: TRBV28
j_gene: TRBJ2-7
abundance: .
CDR3nt: TGTGCCAGCAGGGACAGTCCCTACGAGCAGTACTTC
CDR3aa: CASRDSPYEQYF

d_gene: .
v_gene: TRBV14
j_gene: TRBJ2-5
abundance: once
CDR3nt: TGTGCCAGCAGCCAAGGACTCGAAGAGACCCAGTACTTC
CDR3aa: CASSQGLEETQYF